This T cell receptor beta chain originates from a study of blood T cell repertoires in COVID-19. Across the whole study: The cDNA or gDNA used as material had been derived from T cells, B-cell-depleted T cells, or PBMCs.

The count of this clone is one. Clinical history as reported by participants underpinned cohort assignment. Recovered status in Cohort 3 required two negative PCRs, clearance, or symptom resolution. Study processing details: Amplification of reference gene primers provided the estimated nucleated cell counts. Using immunoSEQ multiplex PCR, the repertoire was profiled, and TCRdb retains in-frame clones only, with some absent. V and J calls and clone size are as listed in that table; D and trimming were resolved from the DNA. The sample shows 150,000 to 200,000 clones, more than 75% of them seen only once. CDR1 is MNHEY, CDR2 SVGAGI, per germline. The CDR3 is 14 amino acids. V was pared by 4 bases and J by 4 bases, with 11 bases between.

The sequencing input was PBMCs or T cells enriched from blood (not recorded which). V and J are TRBV6-5 and TRBJ1-5; D uncertain. The TCR comes from a man aged 40-49 years who had recovered from COVID-19. CDR3 bases: TGTGCCAGCAGTTCCGGGGTGGGTAATCAGCCCCAGCATTTT. It codes for CASSSGVGNQPQHF.